The 3 T cell receptor beta chains listed next were all sequenced from one sample in a study of T cell repertoires in cytomegalovirus infection. No antigen has been identified for these receptors. TCRdb fed the reads into MiXCR, producing one record per CDR3 protein. Among roughly 100,000 distinct CDR3 sequences listed, under 45% were seen once. This specimen consisted of CD8+ T cells from cultured PBMCs, obtained from culture after CMV antigen stimulation. These receptor sequences come from a human donor in good health (CMV status not recorded). Some clones in this sample may be carry-over from other donors' samples.

The chain links TRBV4-1 to TRBJ1-1, with D hard to call. The germline gives CDR1 MGHRA, CDR2 YSYEKL. The V and J ends lost 4 bases and 7 bases respectively, with 7 bases between them. The CDR3 totals 11 residues. CDR3 DNA: TGCGCCAGCAGCCTTCGAAATGAAGCTTTCTTT. Translation gives CASSLRNEAFF.

The rearrangement links TRBV27 to TRBJ1-5; 11 nucleotides match TRBD1. Germline V CDR1 and CDR2: MNHEY, SMNVEV (reference sequence). The CDR3 runs to 15 residues. Trimming removed 5 bases from V and 5 bases from J; junction bases left unmatched: 5. For the CDR3, the DNA is TGTGCCAGCAGTGCCGGGACAGGGGGTCATCAGCCCCAGCATTTT. It encodes CASSAGTGGHQPQHF.

This clonotype was recorded at least ten times. The genes are TRBV7-8 and TRBJ1-1; a weak D match, TRBD1 (6 bases). The length of the CDR3 is 15 residues. CDR1 is SGHVS and CDR2 is FQNEAQ in the germline V gene. V was clipped by 4 bases and J by 0 bases, with 12 bases between them. The CDR3 coding sequence is TGTGCCAGCAGCTCTGGGACACTCATGAACACTGAAGCTTTCTTT. The encoded protein is CASSSGTLMNTEAFF.